This TCR beta chain was recovered during a study of PD-L1 blockade in urothelial cancer. Overall study context: Males with bladder-origin urothelial cancer made up about 90% of the roughly 29 patients. In terms of prior chemotherapy, patients had received 0 to 3 regimens. Blood underwent analysis 3 weeks (second dose) and 6 weeks after treatment began.

Sample time point: pretreatment peripheral blood. Locally advanced or metastatic urothelial carcinoma affected the patients. V was shortened by 6 bases and J by 5 bases, with 10 bases between the two germline ends. The germline gives CDR1 MNHEY, CDR2 SMNVEV (reference sequence). The length of the CDR3 is 12 residues. Measured with immunoSEQ multiplex PCR; TCRdb has only the in-frame clones, and not every one. The data contain about 130,000 clones, roughly 83% of them singletons. The chain recombines TRBV27 with TRBJ1-2; tentative D call: TRBD1 (6 bases). Sequencing was performed on PBMCs, taken around atezolizumab (anti-PD-L1) treatment. The sequence derives from a man over 45 with urothelial cancer. DNA of the CDR3: TGTGCCAGCAGAACCCAGGGGTATGGCTACACCTTC. Its translation is CASRTQGYGYTF.